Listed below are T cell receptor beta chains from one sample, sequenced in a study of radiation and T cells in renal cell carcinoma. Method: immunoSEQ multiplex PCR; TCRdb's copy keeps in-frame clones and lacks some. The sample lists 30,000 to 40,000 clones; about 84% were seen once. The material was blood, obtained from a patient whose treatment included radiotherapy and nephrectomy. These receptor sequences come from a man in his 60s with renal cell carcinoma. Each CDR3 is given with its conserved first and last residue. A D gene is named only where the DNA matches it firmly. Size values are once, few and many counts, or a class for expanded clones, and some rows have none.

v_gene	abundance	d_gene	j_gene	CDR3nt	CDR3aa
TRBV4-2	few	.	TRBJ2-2	TGTGCCAGCAGCCAAGATCCGTTCGGGGGAGGTTTATCCGGGGAGCTGTTTTTT	CASSQDPFGGGLSGELFF
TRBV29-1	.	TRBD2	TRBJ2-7	TGCAGCGTCCTACCCGGGACTAGCCCCTCTCCGCCCTACGAGCAGTACTTC	CSVLPGTSPSPPYEQYF
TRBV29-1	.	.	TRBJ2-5	TGCAGCGTTAGCCAGTCGGAGGAGACCCAGTACTTC	CSVSQSEETQYF
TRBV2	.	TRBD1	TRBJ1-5	TGTGCCAGCTCTGAACAGGGGCAGCCCCAGCATTTT	CASSEQGQPQHF
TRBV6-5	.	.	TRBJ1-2	TGTGCCAGCAGTTACGGCAGGACTAACTATGGCTACACCTTC	CASSYGRTNYGYTF
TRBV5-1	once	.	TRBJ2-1	TGCGCCAGCAGCTCCAGCTCCTACAATGAGCAGTTCTTC	CASSSSSYNEQFF
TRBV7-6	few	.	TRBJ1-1	TGTGCCAGCAGCTTAGAGGTCAGGGGCACTGAAGCTTTCTTT	CASSLEVRGTEAFF
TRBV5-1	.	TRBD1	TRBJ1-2	TGCGCCAGCAGCCCCTTCCGACAGGGGAGCTATGGCTACACCTTC	CASSPFRQGSYGYTF
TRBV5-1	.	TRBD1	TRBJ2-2	TGCGCCAGCAGGGCCGGGACAGGGGGCCCCGGGGAGCTGTTTTTT	CASRAGTGGPGELFF
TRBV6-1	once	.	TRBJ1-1	TGTGCCAGCAGTGTATGGGGGCATCTAAAGGGGACTGAAGCTTTCTTT	CASSVWGHLKGTEAFF
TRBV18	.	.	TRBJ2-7	TGTGCCAGCTCACCGGCACAGGGCGCCTACGAGCAGTACTTC	CASSPAQGAYEQYF
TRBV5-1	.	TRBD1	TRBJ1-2	TGCGCCAGCAGCTTGGCTGGGACAGGGTTCTATGGCTACACCTTC	CASSLAGTGFYGYTF
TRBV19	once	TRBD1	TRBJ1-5	TGTGCCAGTATGGTGTCGGGACAGATAAGCAATCAGCCCCAGCATTTT	CASMVSGQISNQPQHF
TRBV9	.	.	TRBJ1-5	TGTGCCAGCAGCCGGGACTACAATCAGCCCCAGCATTTT	CASSRDYNQPQHF
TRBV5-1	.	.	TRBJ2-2	TGCGCCAGCAGCTTGGAAAGCGGCGACACCGGGGAGCTGTTTTTT	CASSLESGDTGELFF
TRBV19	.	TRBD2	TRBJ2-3	TGTGCCAGTAGTACCTCTAGCGGGAGTCTATATACGCAGTATTTT	CASSTSSGSLYTQYF
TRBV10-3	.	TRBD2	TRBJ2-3	TGTGCCATCAGTGACCTCACGATGAACGGGAGGGCCGGAATCGGAGATACGCAGTATTTT	CAISDLTMNGRAGIGDTQYF
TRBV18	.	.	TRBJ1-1	TGTGCCAGCTCACCATACAGGGCGAACACTGAAGCTTTCTTT	CASSPYRANTEAFF
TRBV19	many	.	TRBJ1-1	TGTGCCAGTAGCCCCATTGAGCGTAACACTGAAGCTTTCTTT	CASSPIERNTEAFF